The 23 T cell receptor beta chains presented below share a single source sample, sequenced in a study of PD-1 blockade in classical Hodgkin lymphoma. Time point reported: cycle 4 day 1 (C4D1), after 5 to 7 weeks of nivolumab. All patients experienced relapse after autologous stem cell transplantation, and brentuximab vedotin exposure was variable. Using immunoSEQ multiplex PCR, the repertoire was profiled, and TCRdb retains in-frame clones only, with some absent. The sample carries about 93,000 clones, 78% recorded once. This specimen consisted of peripheral blood mononuclear cells (PBMCs), obtained before the fourth cycle of nivolumab. The origin of the receptors is a human donor with classical Hodgkin lymphoma.

This clone was seen once. V usage is TRBV6-5 and J usage is TRBJ2-7, with a tentative D call TRBD2 (6 bases). CDR3 size: 16 residues. Germline V lookup: CDR1 MNHEY, CDR2 SVGAGI. Between the trimmed V and J ends, which lost 2 bases and 3 bases, there was a span of 17 bases. The CDR3 loop is CASSYLFGAGSYEQYF. CDR3 in DNA: TGTGCCAGCAGTTACCTCTTTGGAGCGGGCAGCTACGAGCAGTACTTC.

This chain uses TRBV28 with TRBJ2-5; D possibly corresponds to TRBD2 (6 bases). CDR1 and CDR2 from the germline V gene are MDHEN and SYDVKM. V gave up 3 bases and J gave up 1 base, with 12 bases separating them. CDR3 length: 15 amino acids. Here the CDR3 reads CASSFHGGSQETQYF. The CDR3 DNA reads TGTGCCAGCAGTTTTCATGGGGGGAGCCAAGAGACCCAGTACTTC.

Here the CDR3 DNA reads TGTGCCAGCAGCTATCAGGGCTCTGGGGCCAACGTCCTGACTTTC. Its translation is CASSYQGSGANVLTF. The chain recombines TRBV6-6 with TRBJ2-6, with D tentatively TRBD1 (5 bases). Trimming removed 6 bases at V and 0 bases at J, with 9 bases between. The CDR3 contains 15 residues. Germline values: CDR1 MNHNY, CDR2 SVGAGI (reference sequence).

V is TRBV12-5 and J is TRBJ2-7; D not resolved. Trimming pared 2 bases from V and 4 bases from J, leaving 12 bases between. Per germline, CDR1 LGHNT and CDR2 FRNRAP. CDR3 length: 14 residues. The chain's CDR3 is CASGLRLEGYEQYF. The CDR3 DNA reads TGTGCTAGTGGTTTGAGGCTAGAAGGTTACGAGCAGTACTTC.

V and J are TRBV11-3 and TRBJ1-1, with D hard to call. The V gene's germline CDR1 is SGHNT and CDR2 YENEEA. This CDR3 spans 14 amino acids. Trimming left V 6 bases short and J 1 base short, with 12 bases between. The CDR3 loop is CASSAGDGNTEAFF. The CDR3 DNA reads TGTGCCAGCAGTGCCGGAGACGGGAACACTGAAGCTTTCTTT.

The chain is built from TRBV10-3 and TRBJ2-3; 8 bases fit TRBD2. V lost 6 bases and J lost 0; bases outside the gene matches: 2. This CDR3 has 14 residues. CDR1 is ENHRY, CDR2 SYGVKD, per germline. CDR3 nucleotides: TGTGCCATCAGCGGGGGGGCGAGCACAGATACGCAGTATTTT. The encoded protein is CAISGGASTDTQYF.

The chain uses TRBV5-4 and TRBJ1-1, with 8 bases lining up with TRBD1. Germline V lookup: CDR1 SGHNT, CDR2 YYREEE (reference sequence). CDR3 length: 14 residues. The V gene end was trimmed by 3 bases and the J gene end by 6 bases; junction bases not matched to a gene: 7. CDR3 in DNA: TGTGCCAGCAGCTACGGACAGGGTTACGCTGAAGCTTTCTTT. Protein product: CASSYGQGYAEAFF. The full variable domain, in which reference TRBV5-4 and TRBJ1-1 provide the parts outside the CDR3, is ETGVTQSPTHLIKTRGQQVTLRCSSQSGHNTVSWYQQALGQGPQFIFQYYREEENGRGNFPPRFSGLQFPNYSSELNVNALELDDSALYLCASSYGQGYAEAFFGQGTRLTVV.

V and J are TRBV7-9 and TRBJ1-4; the D gene is possibly TRBD1 (5 bases). Germline V gene lookup returns CDR1 SEHNR and CDR2 FQNEAQ (reference sequence). This CDR3 comprises 17 residues. Trimming removed 1 base at V and 0 bases at J, with 12 bases between. This CDR3 reads CASSLVGGSTTNEKLFF. The CDR3 DNA sequence: TGTGCCAGCAGCTTAGTTGGGGGGTCCACAACTAATGAAAAACTGTTTTTT.

The chain has TRBV7-2 and TRBJ2-3; D perhaps matches TRBD2 (5 bases). Germline V CDR1 and CDR2: SGHTA, FQGNSA. CDR3 length: 13 residues. The V and J ends lost 3 bases and 6 bases respectively, with 10 bases between them. The CDR3 sequence: CASSFLQRDTQYF. In DNA, the CDR3 is TGTGCCAGCAGCTTCCTTCAGCGGGATACGCAGTATTTT.

This chain links TRBV14 with TRBJ2-3; no clear D gene. V was cut by 3 bases and J by 4 bases, with 11 bases left in between. Germline V CDR1 and CDR2: SGHDN, FVKESK. The CDR3 has 14 amino acids. The CDR3 sequence is CASSHSPRADTQYF. In DNA, the CDR3 is TGTGCCAGCAGCCATTCACCTCGGGCAGATACGCAGTATTTT.

The gene calls are TRBV7-9 and TRBJ2-5; D possibly corresponds to TRBD1 (6 bases). Trimming took off 2 bases at V and 0 bases at J, with 7 bases between the two ends. The CDR3 contains 14 residues. The germline V gene has CDR1 SEHNR and CDR2 FQNEAQ (reference sequence). This chain's CDR3 is CASSLRGYQETQYF. For the CDR3, the DNA is TGTGCCAGCAGCTTAAGGGGGTACCAAGAGACCCAGTACTTC.

J is TRBJ1-2 and V is TRBV6-5; D unclear. V was cut by 1 base and J by 4 bases, with 13 bases left in between. Germline CDR1 is MNHEY and CDR2 is SVGAGI. The CDR3 loop spans 15 amino acids. The CDR3 sequence is CASSYLSQSPYGYTF. The CDR3 nucleotides read TGTGCCAGCAGTTACTTGTCACAGAGCCCCTATGGCTACACCTTC.

The chain is built from TRBV5-1 and TRBJ1-4; possibly TRBD1 for D (5 bases). Germline lookup yields CDR1 SGHRS and CDR2 YFSETQ. Trimming cost V 4 bases and J 2 bases, with 12 bases left between them. The CDR3 has 15 residues. The CDR3: CASSPAGDTNEKLFF. CDR3 nucleotide sequence: TGCGCCAGCAGCCCCGCTGGGGACACTAATGAAAAACTGTTTTTT.

The J gene is TRBJ2-5, the V gene TRBV29-1; D not certain. This CDR3 is built from 13 residues. Germline-derived CDR1 and CDR2 are SQVTM and ANQGSEA. The V gene lost 1 base and the J gene lost 5 bases, with 11 bases spanning the gap. The CDR3 region has the DNA TGCAGCGTTGAAGGTAGCCTAGGGGAGACCCAGTACTTC. This encodes CSVEGSLGETQYF.

The chain joins TRBV9 to TRBJ2-5; D is uncertain. The CDR3 sequence is 16 residues long. Germline V CDR1 and CDR2: SGDLS, YYNGEE. V was clipped by 2 bases and J by 1 base, with 15 bases between them. CDR3 protein: CASSVAPADAQETQYF. CDR3 coding DNA: TGTGCCAGCAGCGTCGCTCCCGCGGATGCCCAAGAGACCCAGTACTTC. Full variable domain (rest looked up from reference TRBV9 and TRBJ2-5): DSGVTQTPKHLITATGQRVTLRCSPRSGDLSVYWYQQSLDQGLQFLIQYYNGEERAKGNILERFSAQQFPDLHSELNLSSLELGDSALYFCASSVAPADAQETQYFGPGTRLLVL.

The chain combines TRBV10-3 with TRBJ2-3; 7 bases map to TRBD2. The CDR3 runs 15 residues. Germline assignment: CDR1 ENHRY and CDR2 SYGVKD. J lost 4 bases, V lost 2 bases, and 6 bases had no gene match. This CDR3 reads CAISETAGDPDTQYF. The CDR3 DNA sequence: TGTGCCATCAGTGAGACGGCGGGAGATCCAGATACGCAGTATTTT.

Ten or more counts support this clone. The gene calls are TRBV4-3 and TRBJ2-3; TRBD1 or TRBD2 may be the D gene (5 bases each). The V gene's germline CDR1 is LGHNA and CDR2 YSLEER. The V end was cut by 0 bases, the J end by 4 bases, with 8 bases between. The CDR3 is 14 residues long. The CDR3 sequence: CASSQEMGPDTQYF. DNA for the CDR3: TGCGCCAGCAGCCAAGAGATGGGACCAGATACGCAGTATTTT.

The chain is built from TRBV19 and TRBJ1-3; D gene ambiguous. The CDR3 is 14 residues long. Deletions cut 5 bases from V and 0 bases from J, with 8 bases between. Looked up from germline, CDR1 is LNHDA and CDR2 is SQIVND (reference sequence). CDR3 DNA: TGTGCCAGTAGTCGGGCGGGCTCTGGAAACACCATATATTTT. It codes for CASSRAGSGNTIYF.

V usage is TRBV7-9 and J usage is TRBJ2-7, with 10 bases fitting TRBD2. The CDR3 is 15 amino acids. The J segment lost 6 bases and the V segment lost 1 base, leaving 6 bases of the junction unmatched. Germline V gives CDR1 SEHNR, CDR2 FQNEAQ (reference sequence). The CDR3 spells CASSLGGLASREQYF. As DNA, the CDR3 is TGTGCCAGCAGCTTAGGGGGACTAGCGAGTCGCGAGCAGTACTTC.

The chain links TRBV2 to TRBJ1-4; D is undetermined. V was trimmed by 7 bases and J by 2 bases, leaving 11 bases between them. The CDR3 sequence is 14 residues long. The germline gives CDR1 SNHLY, CDR2 FYNNEI. CDR3 nucleotide sequence: TGTGCCAGCAACCAAGGAGGCACTAATGAAAAACTGTTTTTT. It yields the protein CASNQGGTNEKLFF.

The V call is TRBV15, the J call TRBJ1-5, with TRBD1 as a possible D gene (6 bases). CDR3 length: 15 amino acids. The germline gives CDR1 LNHNV, CDR2 YYDKDF (reference sequence). Between the trimmed V and J ends, which lost 1 base and 7 bases, there was a span of 14 bases. The chain's CDR3 is CATSRGIQGTQPQHF. The CDR3 bases are TGTGCCACCAGCAGAGGTATACAGGGCACCCAGCCCCAGCATTTT.

This clone was seen a handful of times. V usage is TRBV4-2 and J usage is TRBJ2-7, with 11 bases identical to TRBD1. Germline V lookup: CDR1 LGHNA, CDR2 YNFKEQ. The J segment lost 4 bases and the V segment lost 5 bases, leaving 4 bases of the junction unmatched. The CDR3 sequence is 14 residues long. The CDR3 loop is CASSLDRGPYEQYF. Here the CDR3 DNA reads TGTGCCAGCAGCTTGGACAGGGGGCCGTACGAGCAGTACTTC.

This chain links TRBV7-3 with TRBJ2-2; D call uncertain. V was trimmed by 3 bases and J by 7 bases, leaving 9 bases between them. The germline V gene encodes CDR1 SGHTA and CDR2 FQGTGA. CDR3 length: 13 amino acids. In DNA, the CDR3 is TGTGCCAGCAGCTTCGACTCCGGCGGGGAGCTGTTTTTT. It codes for CASSFDSGGELFF.